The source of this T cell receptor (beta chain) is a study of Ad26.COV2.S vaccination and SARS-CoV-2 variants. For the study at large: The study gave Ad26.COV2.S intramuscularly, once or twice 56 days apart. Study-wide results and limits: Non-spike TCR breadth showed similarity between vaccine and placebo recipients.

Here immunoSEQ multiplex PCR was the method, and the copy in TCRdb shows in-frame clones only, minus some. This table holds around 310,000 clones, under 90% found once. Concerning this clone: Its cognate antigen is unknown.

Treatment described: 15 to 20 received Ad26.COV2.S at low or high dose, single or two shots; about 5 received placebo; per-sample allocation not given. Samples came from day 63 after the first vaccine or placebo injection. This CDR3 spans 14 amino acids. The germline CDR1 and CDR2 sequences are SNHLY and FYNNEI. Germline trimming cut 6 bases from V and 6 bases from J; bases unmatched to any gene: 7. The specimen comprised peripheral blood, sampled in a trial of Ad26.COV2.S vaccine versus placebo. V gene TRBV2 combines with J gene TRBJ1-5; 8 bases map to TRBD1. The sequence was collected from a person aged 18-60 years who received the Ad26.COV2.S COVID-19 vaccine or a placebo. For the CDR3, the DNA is TGTGCCAGCAGGAAGCGGACAGGGCGTCAGCCCCAGCATTTT. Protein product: CASRKRTGRQPQHF. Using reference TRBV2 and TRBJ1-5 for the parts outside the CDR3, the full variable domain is EPEVTQTPSHQVTQMGQEVILRCVPISNHLYFYWYRQILGQKVEFLVSFYNNEISEKSEIFDDQFSVERPDGSNFTLKIRSTKLEDSAMYFCASRKRTGRQPQHFGDGTRLSIL.